The clone carrying this TCR beta chain was seen many times. Its specificity is not known. Each CDR3 protein gets one entry after TCRdb re-called the 5' RACE reads with MiXCR. The data show nearly 300,000 distinct CDR3 sequences, 8.7% seen once. J lost 7 bases, V lost 9 bases, and 7 bases had no gene match. The CDR3 consists of 13 residues. The V gene's germline CDR1 is SNHLY and CDR2 FYNNEI. The source of the sample is a study of T cells after yellow fever vaccination. The wider study: In the case of low-cell-number fractions, SMART-Seq v4 Ultra Low Input was used for preparation.

Findings of the study overall: Abundant bulk-derived clonotypes could contaminate FACS-sorted repertoires.

The receptor's source is a man between 18 and 29 years old who received the YFV17D yellow fever vaccine. The source was CD4+ T cells sorted from PBMCs, collected 5 days after the yellow fever booster vaccination. The chain couples TRBV2 to TRBJ1-4, with 8 bases identical to TRBD1. In DNA form, the CDR3 reads TGTGCCAGTGGAGGGCAGGGGGCTGAAAAACTGTTTTTT. As protein: CASGGQGAEKLFF.